In this sample, the clone carrying this T cell receptor (beta chain) turned up a few times. Germline V gives CDR1 SNHLY, CDR2 FYNNEI. CDR3 length equals 13 residues. Trimming took off 7 bases at V and 6 bases at J, with 15 bases between the two ends. The data were obtained in a study of T cell repertoires in cytomegalovirus infection. Study as a whole: Public signatures in TCR beta pointed to CMV infection and matching HLA type.

Via MiXCR, TCRdb re-called the reads, giving one row per CDR3 protein. The sample contains some 150,000 distinct CDR3 sequences, 6.5% of which appear only once. The sequenced sample was PBMCs. This receptor was identified in a human donor in good health (CMV status not recorded). Some clones in this sample may be carry-over from other donors' samples. The chain links TRBV2 to TRBJ1-2, with a possible D match to TRBD1 (5 bases). CDR3 sequence: CASKTDDPNGYTF. In DNA, the CDR3 is TGTGCCAGCAAGACAGACGACCCAAATGGCTACACCTTC.